The 3 T cell receptor beta chains in this list originate from one sample, sequenced in a study of T-cell reconstitution after alpha-beta-depleted transplantation in children. A TCRbeta library incorporating unique molecular identifiers was prepared. TCRdb analysed the PCR reads with MiXCR anew, one entry per CDR3 protein. The sample contains about 200,000 distinct CDR3 sequences, under 8.5% of which appear only once. This specimen consisted of PBMCs, obtained before TCRalphabeta/CD19-depleted stem cell transplant. Receptors were obtained from a boy between 2 and 10 years old with acute lymphoblastic leukemia, due to receive a stem cell transplant.

This clonotype was seen many times. CDR3 residues: CASSFQGYNSPLHF. The CDR3 DNA sequence: TGTGCCAGCAGTTTCCAGGGTTATAATTCACCCCTCCACTTT. This chain uses TRBV28 with TRBJ1-6; TRBD1 is a possible D gene (5 bases). The CDR3 runs to 14 residues. V was pared by 3 bases and J by 4 bases, with 7 bases between. Germline-derived CDR1 and CDR2 are MDHEN and SYDVKM. The whole variable domain, remainder taken from reference TRBV28 and TRBJ1-6, is DVKVTQSSRYLVKRTGEKVFLECVQDMDHENMFWYRQDPGLGLRLIYFSYDVKMKEKGDIPEGYSVSREKKERFSLILESASTNQTSMYLCASSFQGYNSPLHFGNGTRLTVT.

This clonotype was seen a few times. The chain couples TRBV6-1 to TRBJ2-3; D tentatively fits TRBD1 or TRBD2 (5 bases each). Deletions cut 2 bases from V and 6 bases from J, with 18 bases between. The CDR3 is 16 residues long. The V gene's germline CDR1 is MNHNS and CDR2 SASEGT. CDR3 DNA sequence: TGTGCCAGCAGTGAAAGGGCTGGGGACCGCTATGATACGCAGTATTTT. This codes for CASSERAGDRYDTQYF.

This clonotype was seen ten or more times. DNA of the CDR3: TGTGCCAGCGGACGTAAGAGGCAGCCTTACGAGCAGTACTTC. Translating it yields CASGRKRQPYEQYF. V and J are TRBV12-3 or TRBV12-4 and TRBJ2-7; D is unclear. Trimming took off 8 bases at V and 4 bases at J, with 18 bases between the two ends. The CDR3 length is 14 residues.